This T cell receptor beta chain derives from a study of response to subunit inactivated influenza vaccine. Overall study findings and caveats: New T cells are recruited in small numbers by each seasonal influenza vaccination, according to the authors' suggestion.

Note on this clonotype: What it binds is unknown.

TCRdb re-derived calls from the RT-PCR reads in MiXCR, one entry per CDR3 protein. The sample has about 650,000 distinct CDR3 sequences, approximately 14% seen once. V was shortened by 2 bases and J by 4 bases, with 7 bases between the two germline ends. The CDR3 consists of 13 residues. Germline CDR1 reads MGHRA; CDR2 reads YSYEKL. This chain connects TRBV4-1 to TRBJ2-3, with no clear D. Sequencing was performed on PBMCs from blood, taken roughly 12 days after vaccination. The clonotype was recovered from a man aged 50 or older who received an inactivated influenza vaccine. The CDR3 sequence: CASSQNRSDTQYF. For the CDR3, the DNA is TGCGCCAGCAGCCAAAATAGGTCAGATACGCAGTATTTT.